This T cell receptor (beta chain) emerged from a study of T cell repertoires in cytomegalovirus infection. The CDR3 is 12 residues long. Per the germline V gene, CDR1 is MNHEY and CDR2 is SMNVEV (reference sequence). TCRdb reanalysed the reads using MiXCR and keeps one entry per CDR3 protein. The sample has roughly 760,000 distinct CDR3 sequences, less than 40% seen once. This clonotype was counted only a few times. Specimen: PBMCs. This clonotype was obtained from a human donor in good health (CMV status not recorded). Some clones in this sample may be carry-over from other donors' samples. V and J are TRBV27 and TRBJ2-7, with a possible D match to TRBD1 (7 bases). As DNA, the CDR3 is TGTGCCAGCAGGGACCCCGGGGGACAGCTTTTGGTC. Encoded protein: CASRDPGGQLLV.